This TCR beta chain was captured in a study of CD8 T cells in Susac syndrome. This CDR3 has 16 amino acids. CDR1 and CDR2 (germline): LGHNA, YSLEER. V lost 0 bases and J 0 bases, leaving 11 bases between the germline ends. With random hexamers, reverse transcription was performed on about 0.5 to 1 ug of RNA. A multiplex approach, immunoSEQ multiplex PCR, amplified TCR beta CDR3 across 54 Vbeta and 13 Jbeta. TCRdb passed the immunoSEQ multiplex PCR reads through MiXCR, listing each CDR3 protein once. Of some 180,000 distinct CDR3 sequences listed, roughly 95% are singletons. Concerning this clonotype: The target antigen is unknown.

Controls matched for age and sex were healthy donors. TEMRA cells were FACS-enriched and CD8+ and CD4+ T cells negatively isolated. Study results and caveats: The study recognized that the number of individuals in its TCR sequencing and HLA analysis was relatively small.

Source material: CD4+ T cells from PBMCs. The clonotype originates from a human donor in good health. This chain links TRBV4-3 with TRBJ1-2; the D is unclear. The chain's CDR3 is CASSQDPNSPNYGYTF. Written as DNA, the CDR3 is TGCGCCAGCAGCCAAGATCCCAACAGCCCTAACTATGGCTACACCTTC.